What follows are 15 T cell receptor beta chains derived from one specimen sequenced in a study of blood T cell repertoires in COVID-19. The table came from immunoSEQ multiplex PCR; TCRdb's copy has only in-frame clones and leaves some out. The top ten hold 2% to 3% of the sample, which has 250,000 to 350,000 clones, around 87% seen once. The specimen sequenced was PBMCs or T cells enriched from blood (not recorded which). Receptors were obtained from a woman aged 18-29 years who had recovered from COVID-19.

This clone was seen only a few times. The chain has TRBV9 and TRBJ1-4; 9 nucleotides match TRBD1. The germline CDR1 and CDR2 sequences are SGDLS and YYNGEE. V gave up 2 bases and J gave up 7 bases; unmatched junction bases: 3. This CDR3 spans 14 amino acids. CDR3 DNA sequence: TGTGCCAGCAGCGTGGACAGGGGAGGTGAAAAACTGTTTTTT. Translation: CASSVDRGGEKLFF.

V and J are TRBV2 and TRBJ1-6, with 9 bases aligning to TRBD1. Per the germline V gene, CDR1 is SNHLY and CDR2 is FYNNEI. The V segment lost 2 bases and the J segment 10 bases; nucleotides outside the gene matches: 6. This CDR3 has 15 residues. The CDR3 nucleotides read TGTGCCAGCAGTGAATTGGACAGGGGTGGATCACCCCTCCACTTT. This gives the protein CASSELDRGGSPLHF.

The V gene is TRBV14, the J gene TRBJ2-7; tentative D call: TRBD1 (6 bases). Deletions cut 0 bases from V and 7 bases from J, with 16 bases between. The CDR3 consists of 15 residues. The germline gives CDR1 SGHDN, CDR2 FVKESK. The CDR3 DNA is TGTGCCAGCAGCCAAGATTTGGGGACAAAAAGAGAGCAGTACTTC. This gives the protein CASSQDLGTKREQYF.

The chain joins TRBV27 to TRBJ1-2, with D uncertain. Germline-derived CDR1 and CDR2 are MNHEY and SMNVEV (reference sequence). The V end lost 5 bases, the J end lost 4 bases, and 11 bases lay between the germline ends. This CDR3 has 13 amino acids. The CDR3 nucleotides read TGTGCCAGCAGTGAGGAGGGAACCTATGGCTACACCTTC. Encoded protein: CASSEEGTYGYTF.

The rearrangement joins TRBV19 to TRBJ1-2; the D gene is possibly TRBD1 (6 bases). Trimming took 4 bases from V and 0 from J, leaving 15 bases between them. The CDR3 has 16 amino acids. Germline V gives CDR1 LNHDA, CDR2 SQIVND (reference sequence). CDR3 in amino acids: CASSRRQDLANYGYTF. CDR3 DNA sequence: TGTGCCAGTAGTAGAAGACAGGATTTAGCTAACTATGGCTACACCTTC. The full variable domain, rest sourced from reference TRBV19 and TRBJ1-2, is DGGITQSPKYLFRKEGQNVTLSCEQNLNHDAMYWYRQDPGQGLRLIYYSQIVNDFQKGDIAEGYSVSREKKESFPLTVTSAQKNPTAFYLCASSRRQDLANYGYTFGSGTRLTVV.

The chain has TRBV20-1 and TRBJ2-7; D possibly corresponds to TRBD2 (6 bases). The germline V gene encodes CDR1 DFQATT and CDR2 SNEGSKA (reference sequence). The CDR3 totals 14 residues. The V end was cut by 3 bases, the J end by 0 bases, with 12 bases between. CDR3 in amino acids: CSASVPGGSYEQYF. CDR3 nucleotide sequence: TGCAGTGCTAGTGTACCCGGGGGCTCCTACGAGCAGTACTTC.

In DNA, the CDR3 is TGTGCCAGCACCAACCACCGGACAGACTGTCAGCCCCAGCATTTT. Translating gives CASTNHRTDCQPQHF. V usage is TRBV21-1 and J usage is TRBJ1-5; the table's D gene call, TRBD1, was not cross checked with the DNA. TRBV21-1 constitutes a pseudogene. CDR3 length: 15 residues.

This clone was found once. The chain employs TRBV27 and TRBJ1-2, with TRBD1 identical over 7 bases. The CDR3 has 15 residues. CDR1 is MNHEY, CDR2 SMNVEV, per germline (reference sequence). The V segment lost 8 bases and the J segment 6 bases; nucleotides outside the gene matches: 15. The CDR3 is CASRDSGKEKHGYTF. The CDR3 nucleotides are TGTGCCAGCCGGGACAGCGGAAAGGAGAAGCATGGCTACACCTTC.

This clone was seen a single time. This chain connects TRBV29-1 to TRBJ1-2, with TRBD1 identical over 8 bases. The CDR3 sequence is 15 residues long. Germline trimming cut 6 bases from V and 2 bases from J; bases unmatched to any gene: 11. Germline V gene data show CDR1 as SQVTM and CDR2 as ANQGSEA. DNA of the CDR3: TGCAGCGTCTCAAAAACCGGGACAGGCAACTATGGCTACACCTTC. Amino acids: CSVSKTGTGNYGYTF. The full variable domain, rest sourced from reference TRBV29-1 and TRBJ1-2, is SAVISQKPSRDICQRGTSLTIQCQVDSQVTMMFWYRQQPGQSLTLIATANQGSEATYESGFVIDKFPISRPNLTFSTLTVSNMSPEDSSIYLCSVSKTGTGNYGYTFGSGTRLTVV.

Turning to this clone: The sample has other DNA sequences that encode this CDR3 too. This sequence joins TRBV18 and TRBJ1-3, with 7 bases identical to TRBD1. There are 15 residues in the CDR3. The germline V gene has CDR1 KGHSH and CDR2 LQKENI. V shed 2 bases and J 1 base; nucleotides not matched to a gene: 2. The CDR3 is CASSPGTESGNTIYF. CDR3 sequence (DNA): TGTGCCAGCTCACCAGGGACAGAATCTGGAAACACCATATATTTT.

This chain links TRBV5-6 with TRBJ2-5, with D hard to call. Per germline, CDR1 SGHDT and CDR2 YYEEEE. Trimming removed 0 bases at V and 3 bases at J, with 6 bases between. The CDR3 runs 13 residues. CDR3 loop: CASSLDREETQYF. Here the CDR3 DNA reads TGTGCCAGCAGCTTGGACAGAGAAGAGACCCAGTACTTC. The complete variable domain, with remaining parts taken from reference TRBV5-6 and TRBJ2-5, reads DAGVTQSPTHLIKTRGQQVTLRCSPKSGHDTVSWYQQALGQGPQFIFQYYEEEERQRGNFPDRFSGHQFPNYSSELNVNALLLGDSALYLCASSLDREETQYFGPGTRLLVL.

The gene calls are TRBV29-1 and TRBJ2-7, with 11 bases matching TRBD1. J gave up 1 base and V 5 bases, and 4 bases lay outside the gene matches. This CDR3 is built from 14 residues. Germline values: CDR1 SQVTM, CDR2 ANQGSEA. The CDR3 loop is CSVQGQGASYEQYF. The CDR3 region has the DNA TGCAGCGTTCAAGGACAGGGGGCTTCCTACGAGCAGTACTTC.

This chain joins TRBV4-1 and TRBJ1-1; the D gene is possibly TRBD1 (5 bases). Germline CDR1 MGHRA, CDR2 YSYEKL. This CDR3 region has 17 residues. With 4 bases removed from V and 4 bases from J, the gap between germline ends came to 22 bases. The CDR3 here is CASSPPAGLPTRTEAFF. Here the CDR3 DNA reads TGCGCCAGCAGCCCCCCGGCAGGGTTACCCACACGCACTGAAGCTTTCTTT.

This sequence joins TRBV29-1 and TRBJ2-7; 8 nucleotides line up with TRBD1. CDR1 and CDR2 (germline): SQVTM, ANQGSEA. This CDR3 is 15 amino acids long. The ends lost 0 bases at V and 1 base at J; junction bases unmatched: 5. The CDR3 region is CSVEDRWTGSYEQYF. The DNA of the CDR3 is TGCAGCGTTGAAGATCGGTGGACAGGGTCCTACGAGCAGTACTTC.

The V call is TRBV10-3, the J call TRBJ1-1; D uncertain. Trimming pared 9 bases from V and 0 bases from J, leaving 11 bases between. The CDR3 has 13 amino acids. Germline-derived CDR1 and CDR2 are ENHRY and SYGVKD. The CDR3 is CAIQLSVNTEAFF. In DNA, the CDR3 is TGTGCCATTCAATTGTCAGTGAACACTGAAGCTTTCTTT.